The clone carrying this T cell receptor (beta chain) was picked up a small number of times. TCRdb passed the RT-PCR reads through MiXCR, listing each CDR3 protein once. The profile covers some 500,000 distinct CDR3 sequences, with approximately 16% appearing a single time and 3% taken by the ten largest. This sample is part of a study of response to subunit inactivated influenza vaccine. The CDR3 covers 15 residues. Germline lookup yields CDR1 KGHSH and CDR2 LQKENI. Trimming removed 6 bases from V and 5 bases from J, with 19 bases in between. This TCR was recovered from a man aged 50-75 years who received an inactivated influenza vaccine. The V and J genes are TRBV18 and TRBJ1-1, with unresolved D. This specimen was CD4+ T cells sorted from PBMCs, taken 23 months after vaccination. CDR3 bases: TGTGCCAGCTCCACCGGGTTAAGGGAAGGGACTGAAGCTTTCTTT. It yields the protein CASSTGLREGTEAFF.